A few counts support the clone carrying this T cell receptor (beta chain). This CDR3 is also generated by other DNA sequences in the sample. Looked up from germline, CDR1 is LNHDA and CDR2 is SQIVND (reference sequence). This CDR3 contains 15 residues. V was pared by 4 bases and J by 0 bases, with 0 bases of the junction left unmatched. Profiling relied on immunoSEQ multiplex PCR, and the TCRdb table lists in-frame clones only, not all of them. The sample includes more than 95,000 clones, less than 80% of them seen just once. These data are taken from a study of blood T cell repertoires in COVID-19. Sequenced material: peripheral blood. The clonotype was recovered from a man in his fifties or sixties with acute or convalescent COVID-19. The chain combines TRBV19 with TRBJ2-6, with 7 bases lining up with TRBD1. CDR3 in DNA: TGTGCCAGTAGTAGGGACAGCTCTGGGGCCAACGTCCTGACTTTC. Translated: CASSRDSSGANVLTF.